This is a list of T cell receptor beta chains from one sample in a study of blood T cell repertoires in COVID-19. The table came from immunoSEQ multiplex PCR; TCRdb's copy has only in-frame clones and leaves some out. The repertoire holds 400,000 or so clones, approximately 86% seen once, with roughly 2% in the top ten. Sequencing was performed on PBMCs or T cells enriched from blood (not recorded which). The receptors come from a woman in her thirties or forties with acute COVID-19. Both conserved end residues are part of each CDR3. The order of the fields is V gene, CDR3 protein.

v_call: TRBV19; cdr3_aa: CASRQRTDTQYF
v_call: TRBV10-3; cdr3_aa: CATGWGVNTEAFF
v_call: TRBV5-6; cdr3_aa: CASSREQGEGIQYF
v_call: TRBV6-5; cdr3_aa: CASSSESHGGYTF
v_call: TRBV15; cdr3_aa: CATSRSTGDGYTF
v_call: TRBV19; cdr3_aa: CASGGGIDYGYTF
v_call: TRBV4-2; cdr3_aa: CASSQVPGQGADTQYF
v_call: TRBV4-1; cdr3_aa: CASSQGATREGEKLFF
v_call: TRBV19; cdr3_aa: CASRQTGGSTEAFF
v_call: TRBV11-3; cdr3_aa: CASSGGLAYTQYF
v_call: TRBV3-1/TRBV3-2; cdr3_aa: CASSQVIGGDSPLHF
v_call: TRBV27; cdr3_aa: CASRLQGSNEQFF
v_call: TRBV3-1/TRBV3-2; cdr3_aa: CASSQRFSAGELFF
v_call: TRBV6-5; cdr3_aa: CASSYSSGLTGELFF
v_call: TRBV11-2; cdr3_aa: CASSSAGGRETQYF
v_call: TRBV10-3; cdr3_aa: CAISLGTGFNQPQHF
v_call: TRBV10-3; cdr3_aa: CAISDGTSGGQFYEQYF
v_call: TRBV6-5; cdr3_aa: CASRTVMNTEAFF
v_call: TRBV9; cdr3_aa: CASSAGTSDGELFF
v_call: TRBV6-5; cdr3_aa: CASSQDRERAEQYF
v_call: TRBV29-1; cdr3_aa: CSLTDNSNQPQHF
v_call: TRBV3-1/TRBV3-2; cdr3_aa: CASSLHPGQGEDEQYF
v_call: TRBV29-1; cdr3_aa: CSVQGGMNTEAFF
v_call: TRBV30; cdr3_aa: CAWNYREHIGSPLHF